Below, 26 T cell receptor beta chains from the same sample are listed, as sequenced in a study of blood T cell repertoires in COVID-19. Profiling relied on immunoSEQ multiplex PCR, and the TCRdb table lists in-frame clones only, not all of them. The sample has 200,000 or so clones, around nine tenths seen once. The material sequenced was PBMCs or T cells enriched from blood (not recorded which). The receptors were sampled from a woman under 40 who had been exposed to COVID-19.

V and J are TRBV7-8 and TRBJ2-3, with 10 bases fitting TRBD2. The trim removed 3 bases at V and 5 bases at J, leaving 2 bases unmatched. Germline CDR1 and CDR2: SGHVS and FQNEAQ. The CDR3 runs to 14 residues. The CDR3 sequence is CASSFVAGGDTQYF. For the CDR3, the DNA is TGTGCCAGCAGCTTTGTAGCGGGAGGAGATACGCAGTATTTT.

To note about this clone: At one boundary the junction diverges from the germline segment, which might be a read error. The chain combines TRBV5-1 with TRBJ1-2; 7 nucleotides match TRBD1. Per the germline V gene, CDR1 is SGHRS and CDR2 is YFSETQ. The CDR3 consists of 14 residues. CDR3 loop: CASTLGAGGYGYTF. CDR3 nucleotide sequence: TGCGCCAGCACCTTGGGGGCAGGGGGGTATGGCTACACCTTC.

V gene TRBV7-2 combines with J gene TRBJ2-3; 7 bases line up with TRBD2. The germline CDR1 and CDR2 sequences are SGHTA and FQGNSA. Losses at the gene ends were 1 base for V and 5 bases for J; bases not matched to a gene: 6. The CDR3 sequence is 15 residues long. CDR3 nucleotide sequence: TGTGCCAGCAGCTTAGACGGACTAGATGTAGATACGCAGTATTTT. Translated: CASSLDGLDVDTQYF.

The genes are TRBV19 and TRBJ2-1; 8 bases are shared with TRBD2. The CDR3 runs 17 residues. The germline CDR1 and CDR2 sequences are LNHDA and SQIVND (reference sequence). J was trimmed by 5 bases and V by 3 bases; bases with no gene match: 12. In DNA, the CDR3 is TGTGCCAGTAGTATGGGGGGGATCAGCGGGAGAAACAATGAGCAGTTCTTC. This sequence encodes CASSMGGISGRNNEQFF.

The chain has TRBV19 and TRBJ1-5; possible D gene TRBD1, 5 bases. CDR1 LNHDA and CDR2 SQIVND come from the germline V gene (reference sequence). Trimming shortened V by 9 bases and J by 11 bases, and 14 bases separated the two germline ends. This CDR3 comprises 11 residues. The CDR3 is CASLGRESQHF. CDR3 nucleotide sequence: TGTGCCAGCCTGGGGCGGGAGTCCCAGCATTTT.

The chain links TRBV25-1 to TRBJ2-1, with 8 bases identical to TRBD2. Germline V CDR1 and CDR2: MGHDK, SYGVNS. This CDR3 has 12 residues. V trimming: 3 bases; J trimming: 14 bases; junction bases outside the gene matches: 6. CDR3 protein: CASSDSGRYEFF. Here the CDR3 DNA reads TGTGCCAGCAGTGACAGCGGGAGATACGAGTTCTTC.

The chain couples TRBV18 to TRBJ1-2; D perhaps matches TRBD1 (5 bases). This CDR3 contains 12 residues. The V end was cut by 6 bases, the J end by 8 bases, with 13 bases between. Germline V CDR1 and CDR2: KGHSH, LQKENI. In DNA form, the CDR3 reads TGTGCCAGCTCCCCAGACAGTGCCGGCTACACCTTC. It translates to CASSPDSAGYTF.

CDR3 protein: CASLRQKETQYF. The CDR3 DNA sequence: TGTGCCAGCTTAAGACAGAAAGAGACCCAGTACTTC. The chain combines TRBV5-6 with TRBJ2-5; a weak D match, TRBD1 (5 bases). This CDR3 comprises 12 residues. Germline values: CDR1 SGHDT, CDR2 YYEEEE. Deletions cut 7 bases from V and 3 bases from J, with 10 bases between.

The rearrangement joins TRBV3-1 (or the pseudogene TRBV3-2) to TRBJ2-2; TRBD2 matches at 13 bases. Germline CDR1 is LGHDT and CDR2 is YNNKEL (reference sequence). The V segment lost 6 bases and the J segment 2 bases; nucleotides outside the gene matches: 9. This CDR3 is built from 18 residues. Written as DNA, the CDR3 is TGTGCCAGCAGACCCGGGACTAGCGGGAATCAAAACACCGGGGAGCTGTTTTTT. Translation: CASRPGTSGNQNTGELFF.

This chain links TRBV19 with TRBJ2-3; TRBD2 is a possible D gene (6 bases). V shed 8 bases and J shed 3 bases, with 24 bases lying between them. Germline V gives CDR1 LNHDA, CDR2 SQIVND (reference sequence). The CDR3 loop spans 17 amino acids. This chain's CDR3 is CASFAGIGRERTDTQYF. The CDR3 DNA sequence: TGTGCCAGTTTTGCGGGGATAGGACGAGAAAGGACAGATACGCAGTATTTT.

The rearrangement joins TRBV7-2 to TRBJ2-1; TRBD2 matches 7 bases. This CDR3 is 13 amino acids long. Per the germline V gene, CDR1 is SGHTA and CDR2 is FQGNSA. V was pared by 5 bases and J by 6 bases, with 4 bases of the junction left unmatched. In DNA form, the CDR3 reads TGTGCCAGCAGCCCCCGGGGGGTCAATGAGCAGTTCTTC. Its translation: CASSPRGVNEQFF.

V is TRBV9 and J is TRBJ1-3, with D perhaps matching TRBD1 (5 bases). This CDR3 has 16 amino acids. Germline V gives CDR1 SGDLS, CDR2 YYNGEE. The V end was cut by 0 bases, the J end by 0 bases, with 10 bases between. CDR3 amino acids: CASSVGGRPSGNTIYF. The CDR3 DNA sequence: TGTGCCAGCAGCGTAGGGGGCAGACCCTCTGGAAACACCATATATTTT. Variable domain in full (rest from reference TRBV9 and TRBJ1-3): DSGVTQTPKHLITATGQRVTLRCSPRSGDLSVYWYQQSLDQGLQFLIQYYNGEERAKGNILERFSAQQFPDLHSELNLSSLELGDSALYFCASSVGGRPSGNTIYFGEGSWLTVV.

This chain connects TRBV3-1 (or the pseudogene TRBV3-2) to TRBJ2-6; TRBD2 agrees at 12 bases. J lost 0 bases, V lost 5 bases, and 5 bases had no gene match. The CDR3 is 18 residues long. Per germline, CDR1 LGHDT and CDR2 YNNKEL (reference sequence). CDR3 nucleotide sequence: TGTGCCAGCAGCAATCGACTAGCGGGGGTCTCTGGGGCCAACGTCCTGACTTTC. Translating gives CASSNRLAGVSGANVLTF.

This rearrangement joins TRBV7-9 to TRBJ1-3; the D gene is possibly TRBD1 (6 bases). Looked up from germline, CDR1 is SEHNR and CDR2 is FQNEAQ (reference sequence). The CDR3 runs 15 residues. V was pared by 5 bases and J by 1 base, with 12 bases between. In nucleotides, the CDR3 is TGTGCCAGCAGCAAAGAACAGGGTTCTGGAAACACCATATATTTT. This sequence encodes CASSKEQGSGNTIYF.

This clone was observed a handful of times. This chain connects TRBV30 to TRBJ1-2; unclear D gene. Germline V gene lookup returns CDR1 GTSNPN and CDR2 SVGIG (reference sequence). The V end was cut by 0 bases, the J end by 6 bases, with 11 bases between. CDR3 size: 13 residues. The CDR3 reads CAWSVAGLDGYTF. The CDR3 DNA follows: TGTGCCTGGAGTGTGGCGGGCTTGGATGGCTACACCTTC.

This clone appeared a single time. J is TRBJ1-1 and V is TRBV2; no clear D. V gave up 6 bases and J gave up 1 base, with 12 bases separating them. Germline lookup yields CDR1 SNHLY and CDR2 FYNNEI. The CDR3 consists of 14 residues. DNA for the CDR3: TGTGCCAGCAGCCTACCTCTTCCGAACACTGAAGCTTTCTTT. Residues: CASSLPLPNTEAFF.

This chain uses TRBV25-1 with TRBJ1-4; TRBD1 agrees at 10 bases. The CDR3 is 15 amino acids. Trimming took 3 bases from V and 8 from J; bases not matched to a gene: 6. Per germline, CDR1 MGHDK and CDR2 SYGVNS. In nucleotides, the CDR3 is TGTGCCAGCAGTGATGAGGACAGGGGGTTCGAAAAACTGTTTTTT. Its protein is CASSDEDRGFEKLFF.

The chain uses TRBV4-1 and TRBJ2-2; D call uncertain. The ends were cut back, 3 bases at V and 4 bases at J, with 12 bases in the middle. Germline V gene sequence: CDR1 MGHRA, CDR2 YSYEKL. This CDR3 region has 15 residues. In DNA, the CDR3 is TGCGCCAGCAGCCAGACTGCCACGGGCACCGGGGAGCTGTTTTTT. Translating gives CASSQTATGTGELFF.

V gene TRBV7-5 combines with J gene TRBJ2-1; the DNA was not used to check the table's D call, TRBD2. TRBV7-5 is termed a pseudogene. The CDR3 spans 15 residues. The CDR3 loop is CARSPPPLTSNEQFF. The CDR3 nucleotides read TGTGCCAGAAGCCCCCCCCCTCTTACTTCCAATGAGCAGTTCTTC.

This chain uses TRBV4-1 with TRBJ1-5, with a possible D match to TRBD1 (5 bases). CDR1 and CDR2 from the germline V gene are MGHRA and YSYEKL. CDR3 length equals 16 residues. Trimming shortened V by 3 bases and J by 4 bases, and 16 bases separated the two germline ends. The CDR3 sequence: CASSHKNGDSNQPQHF. CDR3 DNA sequence: TGCGCCAGCAGCCACAAAAACGGGGACTCAAATCAGCCCCAGCATTTT.

V usage is TRBV28 and J usage is TRBJ1-4; tentative D call: TRBD1 (6 bases). Looked up from germline, CDR1 is MDHEN and CDR2 is SYDVKM. Trimming pared 5 bases from V and 7 bases from J, leaving 17 bases between. The CDR3 runs to 15 residues. This chain's CDR3 is CASSKAGVFGEKLFF. CDR3 bases: TGTGCCAGCAGTAAGGCAGGGGTTTTCGGTGAAAAACTGTTTTTT.

This chain links TRBV28 with TRBJ1-5, with D unclear. The V end was cut by 3 bases, the J end by 1 base, with 7 bases between. The CDR3 extends over 14 amino acids. Germline CDR1 is MDHEN and CDR2 is SYDVKM. The CDR3 DNA follows: TGTGCCAGCAGTTTTGGCAGGAGCAATCAGCCCCAGCATTTT. Protein product: CASSFGRSNQPQHF.

The rearrangement joins TRBV18 to TRBJ1-2, with 7 bases lining up with TRBD1. V lost 3 bases, J lost 0 bases, and 7 bases stayed unmatched. CDR1 is KGHSH, CDR2 LQKENI, per germline. The CDR3 length is 16 residues. The CDR3 coding sequence is TGTGCCAGCTCACCCGGGACAGATCACCCTAACTATGGCTACACCTTC. It specifies CASSPGTDHPNYGYTF.

V usage is TRBV4-1 and J usage is TRBJ1-6; D is unclear. Trimming cost V 0 bases and J 0 bases, with 18 bases left between them. The CDR3 runs 20 residues. CDR1 MGHRA and CDR2 YSYEKL come from the germline V gene. CDR3 nucleotide sequence: TGCGCCAGCAGCCAAGATAGCGAGGGCCGGTTCAGCTCCTATAATTCACCCCTCCACTTT. It translates to CASSQDSEGRFSSYNSPLHF.

The gene calls are TRBV7-6 and TRBJ2-5; D is perhaps TRBD2 (6 bases). The CDR3 totals 15 residues. CDR1 is SGHVS and CDR2 is FNYEAQ in the germline V gene. Trimming removed 5 bases at V and 4 bases at J, with 17 bases between. CDR3 amino acids: CASSPRTILRETQYF. DNA for the CDR3: TGTGCCAGCAGCCCTCGGACTATTCTCCGAGAGACCCAGTACTTC.

The chain carries TRBV19 and TRBJ1-1; D is possibly TRBD1 (6 bases). Trimming removed 7 bases from V and 6 bases from J, with 24 bases in between. Germline CDR1 LNHDA, CDR2 SQIVND (reference sequence). This CDR3 has 16 residues. As DNA, the CDR3 is TGTGCCAGTAAGGTCGGGGCACAGGGCTTCAGGCCTGAAGCTTTCTTT. Its protein is CASKVGAQGFRPEAFF.